This entry features one T cell receptor (beta chain) sequence. Mismatch with germline at one junction end may stem from a read error. They got blood RNA out of unsorted whole blood and also pulled out germline DNA. Germline assignment: CDR1 SGHAT and CDR2 FQNNGV. This CDR3 has 15 amino acids. This entry is derived from a study of tumor-infiltrating lymphocytes in primary liver carcinoma. The investigators made TCR beta cDNA from approximately 0.5 ug total RNA, using a constant-region primer. Nested multiplex PCR, run for three rounds with slightly modified ARM-PCR, yielded TCR beta libraries. TRBV1-TRBV30 forward primers paired with a C-beta reverse primer were used in the first two PCR rounds, which ran roughly 9 cycles each. TCRdb reprocessed the multiplex PCR reads via MiXCR and lists one record per CDR3 protein. The sample shows almost 200,000 distinct CDR3 sequences, less than 70% of them seen only once.

The origin of this receptor is a woman in her sixties or seventies with primary liver carcinoma and hepatitis B virus infection. The rearrangement joins TRBV11-2 to TRBJ2-3; D is ambiguous. The sample consisted of peripheral blood. CDR3 loop: CVSSWAYHSTDALYF. For the CDR3, the DNA is TGTGTCAGCAGCTGGGCTTATCACAGCACAGATGCGCTGTATTTT.